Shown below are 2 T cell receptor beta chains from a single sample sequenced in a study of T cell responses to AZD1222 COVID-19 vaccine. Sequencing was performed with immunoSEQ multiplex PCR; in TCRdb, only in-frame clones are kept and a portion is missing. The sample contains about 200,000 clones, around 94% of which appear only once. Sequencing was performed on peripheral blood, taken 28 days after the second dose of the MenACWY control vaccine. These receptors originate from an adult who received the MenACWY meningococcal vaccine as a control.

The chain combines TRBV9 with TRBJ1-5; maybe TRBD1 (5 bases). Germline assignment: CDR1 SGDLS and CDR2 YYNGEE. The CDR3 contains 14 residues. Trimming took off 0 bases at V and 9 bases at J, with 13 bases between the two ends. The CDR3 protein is CASSVEAGRGPQHF. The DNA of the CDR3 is TGTGCCAGCAGCGTAGAGGCCGGGAGGGGGCCCCAGCATTTT.

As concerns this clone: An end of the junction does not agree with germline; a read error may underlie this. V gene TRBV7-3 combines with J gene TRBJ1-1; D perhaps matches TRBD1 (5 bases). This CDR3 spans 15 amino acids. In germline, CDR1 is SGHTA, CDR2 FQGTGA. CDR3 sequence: CASSLTGDPNTKAFF. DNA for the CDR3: TGTGCCAGCAGCTTAACAGGGGACCCGAACACTAAAGCTTTCTTT.